Included here is one TCR beta chain sequence, with context. The CDR3 is made up of 16 amino acids. V lost 3 bases and J lost 0; bases outside the gene matches: 6. Per germline, CDR1 SGHNT and CDR2 YYREEE (reference sequence). This entry is derived from a study of blood T cell repertoires in COVID-19. In the study overall: Researchers got acute and convalescent COVID-19 samples from the United States, Italy and Spain. Sources were T cells, B-cell-depleted T cells, or PBMCs; the material itself was cDNA or gDNA.

Per the original data handling: Amplification of reference gene primers was used by the study to estimate nucleated cell counts. Sequenced by immunoSEQ multiplex PCR; TCRdb stores in-frame clones only, minus some. The V and J calls and clone size were taken over from that table, and D and trimming were inferred from the DNA. In the table there are over 95,000 clones, around nine tenths of which are singletons. Sequences were obtained from peripheral blood. This TCR was recovered from a woman in her 70s who had recovered from COVID-19. The chain links TRBV5-4 to TRBJ2-1, with 7 bases aligning to TRBD2. The CDR3 reads CASSYTSGASYNEQFF. The CDR3 DNA reads as TGTGCCAGCAGCTATACAAGCGGGGCCTCCTACAATGAGCAGTTCTTC. The entire variable domain, with the rest obtained from reference TRBV5-4 and TRBJ2-1, is as follows: ETGVTQSPTHLIKTRGQQVTLRCSSQSGHNTVSWYQQALGQGPQFIFQYYREEENGRGNFPPRFSGLQFPNYSSELNVNALELDDSALYLCASSYTSGASYNEQFFGPGTRLTVL.